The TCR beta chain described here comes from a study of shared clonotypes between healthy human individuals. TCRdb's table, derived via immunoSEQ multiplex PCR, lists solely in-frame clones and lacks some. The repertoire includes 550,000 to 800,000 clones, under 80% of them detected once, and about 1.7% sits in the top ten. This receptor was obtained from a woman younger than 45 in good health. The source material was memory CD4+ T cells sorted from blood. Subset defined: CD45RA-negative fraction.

In DNA form, the CDR3 reads TGTGCCAGCAGTTTTATAGACGAGCAGTACTTC. Its translation is CASSFIDEQYF. The V call is TRBV28, the J call TRBJ2-7; D unresolved. V was shortened by 3 bases and J by 5 bases, with 5 bases between the two germline ends. The V gene's germline CDR1 is MDHEN and CDR2 SYDVKM. The CDR3 length is 11 residues.